This T cell receptor (beta chain) derives from a study of long-term antiretroviral therapy in people with HIV. Study results and limitations: Clonotypes expanded prior to ART showed repertoire dominance at all sampled time points. Post-ART samples showed increased diversity that remained below transplant donor control levels.

The libraries were made with immunoSEQ v3.0 at survey level. Sequencing of each sample targeted roughly 35,000-55,000 T-cell genomes. Repertoires were generated with immunoSEQ multiplex PCR, while TCRdb's copy carries only in-frame clones and drops some. This sample has fewer than 25,000 clones, with over 85% found just once. Points on this clone: What it recognizes is unknown.

This CDR3 is 13 amino acids long. Trimming pared 1 base from V and 6 bases from J, leaving 6 bases between. Germline V gene data show CDR1 as MDHEN and CDR2 as SYDVKM. This receptor was identified in a woman aged 50 to 65 with HIV. The chain employs TRBV28 and TRBJ2-2, with no clear D. The sequencing used unsorted PBMCs, collected around 5.2 years after starting antiretroviral therapy. The CDR3 bases are TGTGCCAGCAGTTTATCTCAGGCCGGGGAGCTGTTTTTT. Protein: CASSLSQAGELFF.